The next 11 T cell receptor beta chains were all read from a single sample in a study of cytomegalovirus exposure and HLA in healthy donors. The PCR used 60 Vbeta and 13 Jbeta primers. Data came from immunoSEQ multiplex PCR; TCRdb stores just in-frame clones and leaves some out. Among 30,000 to 40,000 clones listed, around two thirds were seen once. Sequencing was performed on PBMCs. These receptor sequences come from a man aged 45 to 65 in good health and CMV-seropositive.

The chain combines TRBV19 with TRBJ2-1, with D unclear. The CDR3 loop spans 14 amino acids. Germline values: CDR1 LNHDA, CDR2 SQIVND (reference sequence). V was shortened by 3 bases and J by 6 bases, with 12 bases between the two germline ends. The CDR3 nucleotides read TGTGCCAGTAGTATCGAGGCGGAATCCAATGAGCAGTTCTTC. As protein: CASSIEAESNEQFF.

The chain links TRBV7-7 to TRBJ2-5; tentative D call: TRBD1 (6 bases). The V gene's germline CDR1 is SSHAT and CDR2 FNYEAQ (reference sequence). Trimming pared 2 bases from V and 4 bases from J, leaving 11 bases between. This CDR3 comprises 14 residues. CDR3 in amino acids: CASSLPGVTETQYF. The CDR3 DNA follows: TGTGCCAGCAGCTTACCAGGGGTGACAGAGACCCAGTACTTC.

This clone was picked up one time. The rearrangement links TRBV29-1 to TRBJ2-5, with D perhaps TRBD1 (6 bases). Germline V gene data show CDR1 as SQVTM and CDR2 as ANQGSEA. V was cut by 3 bases and J by 5 bases, with 13 bases left in between. The CDR3 runs to 13 residues. CDR3: CSVDRGSGETQYF. CDR3 nucleotide sequence: TGCAGCGTTGACAGGGGCTCAGGGGAGACCCAGTACTTC.

The table lists this clone with a count of one. The chain couples TRBV29-1 to TRBJ1-3; the D is unclear. V was pared by 7 bases and J by 0 bases, with 25 bases between. There are 18 residues in the CDR3. Looked up from germline, CDR1 is SQVTM and CDR2 is ANQGSEA. The CDR3 DNA is TGCAGCGCGCCCACCTGCCCATTAGACACCCGCTCTGGAAACACCATATATTTT. It encodes CSAPTCPLDTRSGNTIYF.

The chain carries TRBV28 and TRBJ2-1; the D is unclear. The ends were cut back, 8 bases at V and 4 bases at J, with 9 bases in the middle. The CDR3 runs 12 residues. Germline V lookup: CDR1 MDHEN, CDR2 SYDVKM. CDR3 DNA sequence: TGTGCCAGCGCTCACCAGTACAATGAGCAGTTCTTC. It encodes CASAHQYNEQFF.

This clone has a handful of counts. V and J are TRBV5-6 and TRBJ2-5, with 9 bases that match TRBD1. This CDR3 is built from 14 residues. The germline gives CDR1 SGHDT, CDR2 YYEEEE. Trimming took 4 bases from V and 5 from J; bases not matched to a gene: 6. Written as DNA, the CDR3 is TGTGCCAGCAGCGTAGGACAGGGGAGGGAGACCCAGTACTTC. This codes for CASSVGQGRETQYF.

The V and J genes are TRBV7-9 and TRBJ2-1; 9 bases agree with TRBD1. V shed 3 bases, J shed 0 bases, and the junction held 3 bases outside the gene matches. Germline loops: CDR1 SEHNR, CDR2 FQNEAQ (reference sequence). The CDR3 totals 16 residues. In nucleotides, the CDR3 is TGTGCCAGCAGCTTCGGGACAGGGAGCTCCTACAATGAGCAGTTCTTC. As protein: CASSFGTGSSYNEQFF. The whole variable domain, remainder taken from reference TRBV7-9 and TRBJ2-1, is DTGVSQNPRHKITKRGQNVTFRCDPISEHNRLYWYRQTLGQGPEFLTYFQNEAQLEKSRLLSDRFSAERPKGSFSTLEIQRTEQGDSAMYLCASSFGTGSSYNEQFFGPGTRLTVL.

J is TRBJ2-3 and V is TRBV18; no reliable D call. Germline V lookup: CDR1 KGHSH, CDR2 LQKENI. The CDR3 has 13 residues. V was shortened by 5 bases and J by 2 bases, with 8 bases between the two germline ends. CDR3: CASSLHPTDTQYF. The DNA of the CDR3 is TGTGCCAGCTCATTACACCCCACAGATACGCAGTATTTT.

This clone was counted a few times. The chain carries TRBV6-5 and TRBJ1-6; perhaps TRBD1 as D (5 bases). Trimming pared 7 bases from V and 10 bases from J, leaving 14 bases between. The germline V gene has CDR1 MNHEY and CDR2 SVGAGI. There are 13 residues in the CDR3. CDR3 amino acids: CASKPGTSSPLHF. CDR3 nucleotides: TGTGCCAGCAAGCCAGGGACTTCATCACCCCTCCACTTT.

The chain has TRBV2 and TRBJ1-1, with no clear D. CDR3 length: 14 residues. Germline V gene data show CDR1 as SNHLY and CDR2 as FYNNEI. V lost 8 bases, J lost 4 bases, and 17 bases lay in between. CDR3 sequence: CASGGPLRGTEAFF. The CDR3 coding sequence is TGTGCCAGCGGCGGGCCACTGCGAGGCACTGAAGCTTTCTTT.

This sequence joins TRBV5-4 and TRBJ2-5; 7 nucleotides line up with TRBD2. CDR3 size: 13 residues. J was trimmed by 5 bases and V by 0 bases; bases with no gene match: 1. Germline loops: CDR1 SGHNT, CDR2 YYREEE (reference sequence). The CDR3: CASSLGGSETQYF. CDR3 DNA: TGTGCCAGCAGCTTGGGCGGGAGCGAGACCCAGTACTTC.